This T cell receptor beta chain was documented in a study of shared clonotypes between healthy human individuals. Here immunoSEQ multiplex PCR was the method, and the copy in TCRdb shows in-frame clones only, minus some. Among millions of clones, about 95% were seen once, and the ten largest hold 0.9% to 1.4%. CD45RO negativity and positive selection for CCR7 defined naive CD8 cells, a population that excluded terminally differentiated effector memory CD45RA+ cells. This CDR3 contains 15 residues. The V and J ends lost 4 bases and 6 bases, in that order; junction bases with no gene match: 9. Germline assignment: CDR1 LNHNV and CDR2 YYDKDF (reference sequence).

Sequencing input: naive CD8+ T cells sorted from blood. The TCR comes from a man aged 18 to 35 in good health. V is TRBV15 and J is TRBJ1-2, with 9 bases aligning to TRBD1. Here the CDR3 DNA reads TGTGCCACCAGCACCTACACAGGGGGCGCAAATGGCTACACCTTC. As protein: CATSTYTGGANGYTF. The full variable domain, with the rest looked up from reference TRBV15 and TRBJ1-2, is DAMVIQNPRYQVTQFGKPVTLSCSQTLNHNVMYWYQQKSSQAPKLLFHYYDKDFNNEADTPDNFQSRRPNTSFCFLDIRSPGLGDTAMYLCATSTYTGGANGYTFGSGTRLTVV.